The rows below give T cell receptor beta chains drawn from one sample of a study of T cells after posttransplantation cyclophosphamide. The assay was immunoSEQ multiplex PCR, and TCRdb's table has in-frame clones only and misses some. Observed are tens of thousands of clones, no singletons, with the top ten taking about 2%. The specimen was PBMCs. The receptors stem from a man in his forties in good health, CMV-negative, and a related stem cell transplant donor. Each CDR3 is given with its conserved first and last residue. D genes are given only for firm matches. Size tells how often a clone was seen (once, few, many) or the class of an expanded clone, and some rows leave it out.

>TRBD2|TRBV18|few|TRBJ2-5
TGTGCCAGCTCACCACCGGCGGGAGGGCTTCTCCAGCAGTACTTC
CASSPPAGGLLQQYF
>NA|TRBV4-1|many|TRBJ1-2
TGCGCCAGCAGCCAAGAGATCGAGAGGGGGGGCTACACCTTC
CASSQEIERGGYTF
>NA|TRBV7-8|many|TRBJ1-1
TGTGCCAGCAGCTTAGTTCGGGTTGAAGCTTTCTTT
CASSLVRVEAFF
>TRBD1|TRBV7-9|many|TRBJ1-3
TGTGCCAGCAGCTTAAGACAGGGAACTGGAAACACCATATATTTT
CASSLRQGTGNTIYF
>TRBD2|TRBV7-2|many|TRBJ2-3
TGTGCCAGCAGCTTAGGGGGGTCGCGACTAGCGATTAGCACAGATACGCAGTATTTT
CASSLGGSRLAISTDTQYF
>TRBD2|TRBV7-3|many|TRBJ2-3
TGTGCCAGCAGCCCACTCCGGACTAGCGGGATTGGTACGGCAGATACGCAGTATTTT
CASSPLRTSGIGTADTQYF
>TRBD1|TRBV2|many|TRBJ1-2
TGTGCGACAAGCCCGGACAGGAACTACTATGGCTACACCTTC
CATSPDRNYYGYTF
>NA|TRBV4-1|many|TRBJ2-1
TGCGCCAGCAGCCCCCTGGCACAAAACAATGAGCAGTTCTTC
CASSPLAQNNEQFF
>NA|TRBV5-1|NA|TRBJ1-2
TGCGCCAGCAGCTTGTCTGGGGCGGGCTACACCTTC
CASSLSGAGYTF
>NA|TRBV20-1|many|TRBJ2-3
TGCAGTGCTCTTAACACAGATACGCAGTATTTT
CSALNTDTQYF
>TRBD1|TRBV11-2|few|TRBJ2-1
TGTGCCAGCAGCCCAACCGGGACAGCTAGCTCCTACAATGAGCAGTTCTTC
CASSPTGTASSYNEQFF
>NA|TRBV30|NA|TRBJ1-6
TGTGCCTGGTCCCGGACAGCTACTTCACCCCTCCACTTT
CAWSRTATSPLHF
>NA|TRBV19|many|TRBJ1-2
TGTGCCAGTAGTACCAGCCTAGGTCGATCGGGATACACCTTC
CASSTSLGRSGYTF
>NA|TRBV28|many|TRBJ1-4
TGTGCCAGCAGTCCCGCGACAGCGGGGGGGGAAAAACTGTTTTTT
CASSPATAGGEKLFF
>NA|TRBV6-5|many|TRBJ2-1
TGTGCCAGCACCCTCTTGACAGGCTACAATGAGCAGTTCTTC
CASTLLTGYNEQFF
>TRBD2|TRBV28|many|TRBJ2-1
TGTGCCAGCAGTTTGACTAGCGATGAGCAGTTCTTC
CASSLTSDEQFF
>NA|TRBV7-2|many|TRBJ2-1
TGTGCCAGCAGCTTATATAGCGGCCAGGGATTTAATGAGCAGTTCTTC
CASSLYSGQGFNEQFF
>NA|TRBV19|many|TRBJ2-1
TGTGCCAGTAGTATAGCCCTCGTGAATGAGCAGTTCTTC
CASSIALVNEQFF
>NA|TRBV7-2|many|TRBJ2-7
TGTGCCAGCAGCCAAAGCGGGCGGAAGAGCTCCTACGAGCAGTACTTC
CASSQSGRKSSYEQYF
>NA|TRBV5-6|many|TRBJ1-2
TGTGCCAGCAGCAGTACAGGGCCGGCGGACTATGGCTACACCTTC
CASSSTGPADYGYTF
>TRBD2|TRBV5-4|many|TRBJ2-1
TGTGCCAGCAGCTTAATAGCGGGAGGAACCTACAATGAGCAGTTCTTC
CASSLIAGGTYNEQFF
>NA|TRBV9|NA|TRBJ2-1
TGTGCCAGCAGCGCCTTTGACCGGGACAATGAGCAGTTCTTC
CASSAFDRDNEQFF
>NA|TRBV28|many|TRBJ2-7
TGTGCCAGCAGCCCGGAAGGGGCCTCGAGGGAGCAGTACTTC
CASSPEGASREQYF
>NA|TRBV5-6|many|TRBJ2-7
TGTGCCAGCAGCGCCCGGCGGAACAACTCCTACGAGCAGTACTTC
CASSARRNNSYEQYF
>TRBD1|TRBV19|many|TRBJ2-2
TGTGCCAGTAGTATAGATCTATACTGGGGCCCGGGACAGGGGCTTCCTTCGGTCACCGGGGAGCTGTTTTTT
CASSIDLYWGPGQGLPSVTGELFF
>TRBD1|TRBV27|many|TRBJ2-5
TGTGCCAGCATGAAGGACAGGGGCGTCCTGGAGACCCAGTACTTC
CASMKDRGVLETQYF
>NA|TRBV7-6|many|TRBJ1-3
TGTGCCAGCAGCAAGACCCCCAGGGCCACTGGAAACACCATATATTTT
CASSKTPRATGNTIYF
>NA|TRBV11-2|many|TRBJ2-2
TGTGCCAGCAGCTTAGGGGCACAGAACACCGGGGAGCTGTTTTTT
CASSLGAQNTGELFF
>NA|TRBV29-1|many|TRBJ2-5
TGCAGCGGGACCGGTAGCGGAGAGACCCAGTACTTC
CSGTGSGETQYF
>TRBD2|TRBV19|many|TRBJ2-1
TGTGCCAGTAGTAGAGGGGCTAGCGGGATATGGAATGAGCAGTTCTTC
CASSRGASGIWNEQFF
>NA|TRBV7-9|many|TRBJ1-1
TGTGCCAGCAGCTCTTCAGGTAACCCTGAAGCTTTCTTT
CASSSSGNPEAFF
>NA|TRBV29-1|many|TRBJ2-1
TGCAGCGTTGACCGGAACAGATACAATGAGCAGTTCTTC
CSVDRNRYNEQFF
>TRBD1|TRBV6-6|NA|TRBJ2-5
TGTGCCAGCAGATGGCTCGTGACAGGGGATCCAGAGACCCAGTACTTC
CASRWLVTGDPETQYF
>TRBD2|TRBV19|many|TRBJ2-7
TGTGCCAGTAGTAATAGCGGGAGGTATCCCTCCGAGCAGTACTTC
CASSNSGRYPSEQYF
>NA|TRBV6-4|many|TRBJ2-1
TGTGCCAGCAGTGACCCCCGTTACTCCTACAATGAGCAGTTCTTC
CASSDPRYSYNEQFF
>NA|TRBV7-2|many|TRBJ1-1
TGTGCCAGCAGCGCAGGAGGGAACACTGAAGCTTTCTTT
CASSAGGNTEAFF
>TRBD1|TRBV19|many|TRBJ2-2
TGTGCCAGTAGTGTACCGCCGGGACAGGGGGCGAACACCGGGGAGCTGTTTTTT
CASSVPPGQGANTGELFF
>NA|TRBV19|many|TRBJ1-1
TGTGCCAGTAGTCCGACAGGACTGAACACTGAAGCTTTCTTT
CASSPTGLNTEAFF
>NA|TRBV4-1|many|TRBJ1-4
TGCGCCAGCAGCCAAGGGGCCTCATCGGAAAAACTGTTTTTT
CASSQGASSEKLFF
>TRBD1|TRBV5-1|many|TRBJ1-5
TGCGCCAGCAGCCGATTTCCGTTAGACAGGGATGCTCAGCCCCAGCATTTT
CASSRFPLDRDAQPQHF
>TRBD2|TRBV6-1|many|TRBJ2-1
TGTGCCAGCACGGGAGGGAGCTATTACAATGAGCAGTTCTTC
CASTGGSYYNEQFF
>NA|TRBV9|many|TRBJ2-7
TGTGCCAGCAGCGGGGACAAGGCTGGCTACGAGCAGTACTTC
CASSGDKAGYEQYF
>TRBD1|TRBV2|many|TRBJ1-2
TGTGCCAGCAGGGACAGGACTAACTATGGCTACACCTTC
CASRDRTNYGYTF
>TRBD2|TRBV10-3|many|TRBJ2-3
TGTGCCATCGGCTTCGCGGGAGAAACAGATACGCAGTATTTT
CAIGFAGETDTQYF
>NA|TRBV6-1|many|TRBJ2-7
TGTGCCGGGGGTCGACAGGGACTCTCCTACGAGCAGTACTTC
CAGGRQGLSYEQYF
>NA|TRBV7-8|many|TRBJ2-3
TGTGCCAGCAGCTCCGGACTGAACACAGATACGCAGTATTTT
CASSSGLNTDTQYF
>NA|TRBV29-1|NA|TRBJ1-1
TGCAGCGTTGTTAGGACAGCTCAGAACGCTGAAGCTTTCTTC
CSVVRTAQNAEAFF
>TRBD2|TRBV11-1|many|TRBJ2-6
TGTGCCAGCAGCCGGGGGGGCTCTGGGGCCAACGTCCTGACTTTC
CASSRGGSGANVLTF
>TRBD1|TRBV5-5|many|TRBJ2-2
TGTGCCAGCAGACGGACAGGGCGAGGAAACACCGGGGAGCTGTTTTTT
CASRRTGRGNTGELFF
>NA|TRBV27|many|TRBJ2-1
TGTGCCAGCAGTTCACGTCAGGGAGGCTCCTACAATGAGCAGTTCTTC
CASSSRQGGSYNEQFF
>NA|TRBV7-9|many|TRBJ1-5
TGTGCCAGCAGCTTAGGGCAGGGACAGCCCCAGCATTTT
CASSLGQGQPQHF
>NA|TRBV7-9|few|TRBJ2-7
TGTGCCAGCAGCAAGACTAGTTTAGGTTCCTACGAGCAGTACTTC
CASSKTSLGSYEQYF
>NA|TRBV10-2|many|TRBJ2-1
TGCGCCAGCAGTGAGCTGGCACCCAATGAGCAGTTCTTC
CASSELAPNEQFF